This TCR beta chain was obtained from a study of CD8+ T cells in alopecia areata. In germline, CDR1 is LGHNA, CDR2 YSLEER. The CDR3 has 14 amino acids. V lost 3 bases and J lost 5, with 11 bases in between. Following extraction, RNA underwent reverse transcription to cDNA, which served as the sequencing template. Repertoires were generated with immunoSEQ multiplex PCR, while TCRdb's copy carries only in-frame clones and drops some. The sample carries 90,000 to 150,000 clones, 35% to 40% recorded once. The investigators collected lesional scalp punch biopsies and peripheral blood from alopecia areata patients.

The sequence derives from a human donor with alopecia areata. The chain carries TRBV4-3 and TRBJ2-1; the D call may be TRBD1 or TRBD2 (5 bases each). Sequencing was performed on CD4+ T cells sorted from blood. DNA of the CDR3: TGCGCCAGCAGCCACGGGACGTATGACAATGAGCAGTTCTTC. Its translation: CASSHGTYDNEQFF.